The T cell receptor beta chain under discussion was sequenced for a study of CD8+ T cells in alopecia areata. In germline, CDR1 is SQVTM, CDR2 ANQGSEA. V was shortened by 8 bases and J by 2 bases, with 15 bases between the two germline ends. The CDR3 extends over 14 amino acids. Treatment defined: oral pan-JAK inhibitor, 5-10 mg twice daily. The sorting of PBMCs gave CD4+ and CD8+ T cells. The sequencing template was cDNA reverse transcribed from extracted RNA. The assay was immunoSEQ multiplex PCR, and TCRdb's table has in-frame clones only and misses some. Among approximately 170,000 clones listed, about three fifths were seen once.

The sequencing here drew on CD4+ T cells sorted from blood, taken at week 4, from a patient treated with tofacitinib. This sequence originates from a human donor with alopecia areata. The chain combines TRBV29-1 with TRBJ2-2, with a weak D call TRBD2 (5 bases). CDR3 region: CSIRRTPNTGELFF. DNA of the CDR3: TGCAGCATCCGGAGGACTCCTAACACCGGGGAGCTGTTTTTT.